This T cell receptor beta chain was captured in a study of T-cell memory formation after mild COVID-19. Overall study: Each donor largely had its own TCR clusters.

cDNA libraries for TCR alpha and TCR beta, carrying sample barcodes and UMIs, came from 5'RACE with constant-segment primers. Each CDR3 protein gets one entry after TCRdb re-called the 5' RACE reads with MiXCR. The sample has tens of thousands of distinct CDR3 sequences, 6% to 8% seen once; the top ten hold less than 1.5%. With regard to this clonotype: Its antigen remains unidentified.

Germline CDR1 and CDR2: KGHSH and LQKENI. This CDR3 has 16 amino acids. Trimming removed 3 bases at V and 13 bases at J, with 22 bases between. Findings and limits, study-wide: Later expanders leaned toward CD4+, whereas clones contracting from day 15 to 85 were balanced CD4/CD8.

The chain links TRBV18 to TRBJ1-6, with D perhaps TRBD1 (5 bases). This TCR was recovered from a man aged 18 to 35 who had mild COVID-19 (a few samples of this study predate the infection). Cell type and time point are not known. Input material: PBMCs or a T cell subset sorted from them (not recorded which). CDR3 loop: CASSPLATAIVAPLHF. CDR3 DNA sequence: TGTGCCAGCTCACCCCTCGCGACAGCGATCGTGGCCCCCCTCCACTTT. Full variable domain (missing parts from reference TRBV18 and TRBJ1-6): NAGVMQNPRHLVRRRGQEARLRCSPMKGHSHVYWYRQLPEEGLKFMVYLQKENIIDESGMPKERFSAEFPKEGPSILRIQQVVRGDSAAYFCASSPLATAIVAPLHFGNGTRLTVT.